The following is a TCR beta chain sequence with its context. This CDR3 comprises 17 residues. With V trimmed by 8 bases and J by 3 bases, 13 bases remained unmatched. RNA totalling roughly 0.45 to 1 ug underwent reverse transcription with random hexamers. TCRdb reanalysed the immunoSEQ multiplex PCR reads using MiXCR and keeps one entry per CDR3 protein. The sample has approximately 180,000 distinct CDR3 sequences; approximately 95% are singletons. The data were taken from a study of CD8 T cells in Susac syndrome. This TCR derives from a human donor with multiple sclerosis. The chain links TRBV12-3 or TRBV12-4 to TRBJ2-3; 11 nucleotides align to TRBD2. Sequencing input: CD4+ T cells from PBMCs. The CDR3 protein is CASRGPLAGGRTDTQYF. CDR3 DNA: TGTGCCAGCCGGGGTCCCTTAGCGGGGGGGCGAACAGATACGCAGTATTTT.